Sequencing of this T cell receptor beta chain was carried out in a study of blood T cell repertoires in COVID-19. TCRdb keeps only in-frame clones here, not all; method: immunoSEQ multiplex PCR. The table includes around 270,000 clones, 80% to 90% detected once. V was clipped by 5 bases and J by 0 bases, with 14 bases between them. This CDR3 has 17 amino acids. Germline lookup yields CDR1 LGHNT and CDR2 FRNRAP. This clone was observed a few times. Sequenced sample: peripheral blood. This sequence originates from a man aged 40-55 years with acute or convalescent COVID-19. The chain has TRBV12-5 and TRBJ1-6; D unclear. CDR3 region: CASGLGLMSSYNSPLHF. Written as DNA, the CDR3 is TGTGCTAGTGGTCTCGGACTCATGAGCTCCTATAATTCACCCCTCCACTTT.